Below, 18 T cell receptor beta chains from the same sample are listed, as sequenced in a study of T-cell memory formation after mild COVID-19. Using its own MiXCR run on the 5' RACE reads, TCRdb lists one record per CDR3 protein. The sample gives around 190,000 distinct CDR3 sequences, approximately 17% of which show up once; roughly 4.3% is in the top ten. Sequencing was performed on PBMCs or a T cell subset sorted from them (not recorded which). All receptors derive from a man aged 18 to 35 who had mild COVID-19 (a few samples of this study predate the infection). Cell type and time point are not known.

The chain combines TRBV5-1 with TRBJ2-1; 10 nucleotides agree with TRBD1. After removal of 0 bases from V and 6 bases from J, the junction contained 3 bases not matched to a gene. This CDR3 contains 15 residues. CDR1 and CDR2 from the germline V gene are SGHRS and YFSETQ. CDR3 in amino acids: CASSLGTGGINEQFF. CDR3 bases: TGCGCCAGCAGCTTGGGGACAGGGGGAATCAATGAGCAGTTCTTC.

The chain is built from TRBV20-1 and TRBJ1-4; D perhaps matches TRBD1 (5 bases). CDR1 is DFQATT, CDR2 SNEGSKA, per germline (reference sequence). The CDR3 loop spans 13 amino acids. V shed 5 bases and J shed 6 bases, with 13 bases lying between them. CDR3 nucleotides: TGCAGTGCTCCCCGCGGGGGGGATGAAAAACTGTTTTTT. The encoded protein is CSAPRGGDEKLFF.

This clonotype was counted only a few times. The V gene is TRBV5-1, the J gene TRBJ2-5; the D call may be TRBD1 or TRBD2 (5 bases each). Germline V lookup: CDR1 SGHRS, CDR2 YFSETQ. The ends were cut back, 4 bases at V and 7 bases at J, with 14 bases in the middle. The CDR3 is 13 residues long. This CDR3 reads CASSRDGFSTQYF. The CDR3 DNA is TGCGCCAGCAGCCGGGACGGATTTTCGACCCAGTACTTC.

This clonotype was detected many times. The chain links TRBV28 to TRBJ2-7; TRBD2 is a possible D gene (7 bases). Trimming cost V 7 bases and J 4 bases, with 17 bases left between them. Germline loops: CDR1 MDHEN, CDR2 SYDVKM. The CDR3 runs 14 residues. As DNA, the CDR3 is TGTGCCAGCACGATGGGAGGGACACCTTACGAGCAGTACGTC. This gives the protein CASTMGGTPYEQYV.

The chain recombines TRBV5-1 with TRBJ2-2; 7 nucleotides match TRBD1. Trimming at V came to 7 bases and at J to 3 bases, leaving 3 bases not matched to a gene. Germline assignment: CDR1 SGHRS and CDR2 YFSETQ. There are 13 residues in the CDR3. CDR3 nucleotide sequence: TGCGCCAGCGGTGACAGGGACACCGGGGAGCTGTTTTTT. It codes for CASGDRDTGELFF.

This clonotype came up a few times. The chain employs TRBV7-6 and TRBJ1-5; D uncertain. V gave up 2 bases and J gave up 7 bases, with 9 bases separating them. The germline V gene encodes CDR1 SGHVS and CDR2 FNYEAQ. This CDR3 has 13 amino acids. CDR3 in amino acids: CASSLQAGQPQHF. The CDR3 bases are TGTGCCAGCAGCTTACAAGCCGGCCAGCCCCAGCATTTT.

This clonotype was picked up a small number of times. The CDR3 nucleotides read TGTGCCACGACGGGATCGCTAATCACAGATACGCAGTATTTT. It translates to CATTGSLITDTQYF. This rearrangement joins TRBV7-2 to TRBJ2-3, with D possibly being TRBD2 (5 bases). CDR3 length: 14 amino acids. V gave up 10 bases and J gave up 2 bases, with 16 bases separating them. Per the germline V gene, CDR1 is SGHTA and CDR2 is FQGNSA. Full variable domain (remainder filled in from reference TRBV7-2 and TRBJ2-3): GAGVSQSPSNKVTEKGKDVELRCDPISGHTALYWYRQSLGQGLEFLIYFQGNSAPDKSGLPSDRFSAERTGGSVSTLTIQRTQQEDSAVYLCATTGSLITDTQYFGPGTRLTVL.

The rearrangement links TRBV11-2 to TRBJ1-1; D unclear. Trimming stripped 2 bases from V and 4 bases from J, with 11 bases between. Germline CDR1 and CDR2: SGHAT and FQNNGV. The CDR3 sequence is 14 residues long. The CDR3 region is CASSLRSLGTEAFF. CDR3 nucleotides: TGTGCCAGCAGCTTAAGGTCTTTAGGCACTGAAGCTTTCTTT.

This clonotype was seen repeatedly, ten times or more. The CDR3 DNA sequence: TGTGCCAGCAAGCGGGGGACAGGGGGTGCAGATACGCAGTATTTT. Translation gives CASKRGTGGADTQYF. The chain employs TRBV2 and TRBJ2-3, with 11 bases fitting TRBD1. V gave up 7 bases and J gave up 4 bases; unmatched junction bases: 7. Germline lookup yields CDR1 SNHLY and CDR2 FYNNEI. CDR3 length: 15 residues. The complete variable domain, with remaining parts taken from reference TRBV2 and TRBJ2-3, reads EPEVTQTPSHQVTQMGQEVILRCVPISNHLYFYWYRQILGQKVEFLVSFYNNEISEKSEIFDDQFSVERPDGSNFTLKIRSTKLEDSAMYFCASKRGTGGADTQYFGPGTRLTVL.

This clonotype was counted a few times. This rearrangement joins TRBV12-3 or TRBV12-4 to TRBJ2-2, with 11 bases identical to TRBD2. CDR3 size: 15 residues. Unmatched junction bases numbered 4, after V lost 4 bases and J lost 6 bases. CDR3 in amino acids: CASSWTSGYSGELFF. The CDR3 bases are TGTGCCAGCAGTTGGACTAGCGGGTACTCCGGGGAGCTGTTTTTT.

The rearrangement uses TRBV29-1 and TRBJ2-5; TRBD1 agrees at 10 bases. The CDR3 contains 13 residues. V lost 8 bases to trimming and J lost 5 bases; unmatched junction nucleotides: 8. Per the germline V gene, CDR1 is SQVTM and CDR2 is ANQGSEA. The CDR3 DNA follows: TGCAGCTCAGACAGGGGGCTGGGTGAGACCCAGTACTTC. Translating gives CSSDRGLGETQYF.

This clonotype was picked up a small number of times. At one end, the junction sequence differs from germline, possibly due to a read error. This rearrangement joins TRBV11-2 to TRBJ1-2; 7 bases are shared with TRBD1. Germline CDR1 SGHAT, CDR2 FQNNGV. This CDR3 spans 11 amino acids. The CDR3 spells CASSSPGQSPF. CDR3 DNA sequence: TGTGCCAGCAGCTCCCCGGGACAGAGCCCATTC. The full variable domain, in which reference TRBV11-2 and TRBJ1-2 provide the parts outside the CDR3, is EAGVAQSPRYKIIEKRQSVAFWCNPISGHATLYWYQQILGQGPKLLIQFQNNGVVDDSQLPKDRFSAERLKGVDSTLKIQPAKLEDSAVYLCASSSPGQSPFGSGTRLTVV.

This clonotype was seen a few times. V is TRBV12-3 or TRBV12-4 and J is TRBJ1-1; 7 bases are shared with TRBD1. The ends lost 7 bases at V and 0 bases at J; junction bases unmatched: 2. The CDR3 runs to 13 residues. The CDR3 sequence: CASKTGVNTEAFF. The CDR3 region has the DNA TGTGCCAGCAAAACAGGGGTGAACACTGAAGCTTTCTTT.

This clonotype was counted only a few times. The chain links TRBV5-1 to TRBJ2-3; a weak D match, TRBD2 (6 bases). The CDR3 extends over 14 amino acids. Germline V gene sequence: CDR1 SGHRS, CDR2 YFSETQ. V was pared by 4 bases and J by 2 bases, with 11 bases between. In DNA form, the CDR3 reads TGCGCCAGCAGCATGGGACTCCTCACAGATACGCAGTATTTT. It specifies CASSMGLLTDTQYF.

This clonotype was counted only a few times. The chain is built from TRBV7-3 and TRBJ2-2, with D perhaps TRBD1 or TRBD2 (5 bases each). The germline gives CDR1 SGHTA, CDR2 FQGTGA. CDR3 length: 14 amino acids. Trimming took 6 bases from V and 3 from J, leaving 11 bases between them. The CDR3 DNA reads TGTGCCAGCAGACCCGGGACCGACACCGGGGAGCTGTTTTTT. It codes for CASRPGTDTGELFF. The entire variable domain, with the rest obtained from reference TRBV7-3 and TRBJ2-2, is as follows: GAGVSQTPSNKVTEKGKYVELRCDPISGHTALYWYRQSLGQGPEFLIYFQGTGAADDSGLPNDRFFAVRPEGSVSTLKIQRTERGDSAVYLCASRPGTDTGELFFGEGSRLTVL.

The V gene is TRBV7-8, the J gene TRBJ1-4; TRBD1 matches at 7 bases. With V trimmed by 5 bases and J by 2 bases, 5 bases remained unmatched. This CDR3 has 15 residues. The germline gives CDR1 SGHVS, CDR2 FQNEAQ. Here the CDR3 reads CASSVPGQTNEKLFF. In DNA, the CDR3 is TGTGCCAGCAGCGTACCGGGACAGACTAATGAAAAACTGTTTTTT.

V usage is TRBV12-3 or TRBV12-4 and J usage is TRBJ2-2; D ambiguous. This CDR3 comprises 12 residues. The V and J ends lost 6 bases and 6 bases respectively, with 8 bases between them. The CDR3 sequence: CASSMDPGELFF. CDR3 DNA: TGTGCCAGCAGCATGGATCCCGGGGAGCTGTTTTTT.

The chain links TRBV20-1 to TRBJ1-1; D perhaps matches TRBD1 (5 bases). V was shortened by 0 bases and J by 8 bases, with 13 bases between the two germline ends. Germline CDR1 is DFQATT and CDR2 is SNEGSKA (reference sequence). The CDR3 consists of 13 residues. Here the CDR3 reads CSARDPQTEEAFF. The CDR3 region has the DNA TGCAGTGCTAGAGATCCCCAGACAGAAGAAGCTTTCTTT.